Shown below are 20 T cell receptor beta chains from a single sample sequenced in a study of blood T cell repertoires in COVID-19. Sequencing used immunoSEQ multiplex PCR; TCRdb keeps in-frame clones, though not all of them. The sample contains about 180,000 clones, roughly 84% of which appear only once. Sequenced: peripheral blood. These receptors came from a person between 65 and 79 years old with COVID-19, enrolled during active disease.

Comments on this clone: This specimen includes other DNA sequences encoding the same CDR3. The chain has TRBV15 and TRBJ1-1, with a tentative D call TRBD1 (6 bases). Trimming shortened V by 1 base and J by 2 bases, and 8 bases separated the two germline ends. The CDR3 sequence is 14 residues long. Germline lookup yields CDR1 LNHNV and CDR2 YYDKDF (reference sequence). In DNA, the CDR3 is TGTGCCACCAGCAGAGGGACAGTTAACACTGAAGCTTTCTTT. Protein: CATSRGTVNTEAFF.

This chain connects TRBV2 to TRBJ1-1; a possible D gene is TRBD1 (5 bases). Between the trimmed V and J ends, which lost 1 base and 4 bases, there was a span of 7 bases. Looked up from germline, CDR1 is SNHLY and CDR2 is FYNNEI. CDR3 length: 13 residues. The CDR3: CASSEEGATEAFF. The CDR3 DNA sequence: TGTGCCAGCAGTGAAGAAGGGGCCACTGAAGCTTTCTTT. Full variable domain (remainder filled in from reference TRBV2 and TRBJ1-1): EPEVTQTPSHQVTQMGQEVILRCVPISNHLYFYWYRQILGQKVEFLVSFYNNEISEKSEIFDDQFSVERPDGSNFTLKIRSTKLEDSAMYFCASSEEGATEAFFGQGTRLTVV.

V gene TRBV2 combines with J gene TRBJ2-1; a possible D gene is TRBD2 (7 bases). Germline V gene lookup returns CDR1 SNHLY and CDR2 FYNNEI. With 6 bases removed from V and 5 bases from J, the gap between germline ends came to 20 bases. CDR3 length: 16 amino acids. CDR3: CASSSAGADSNNEQFF. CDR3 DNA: TGTGCCAGCAGCTCCGCGGGGGCGGACAGCAACAATGAGCAGTTCTTC. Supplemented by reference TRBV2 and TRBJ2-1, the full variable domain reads EPEVTQTPSHQVTQMGQEVILRCVPISNHLYFYWYRQILGQKVEFLVSFYNNEISEKSEIFDDQFSVERPDGSNFTLKIRSTKLEDSAMYFCASSSAGADSNNEQFFGPGTRLTVL.

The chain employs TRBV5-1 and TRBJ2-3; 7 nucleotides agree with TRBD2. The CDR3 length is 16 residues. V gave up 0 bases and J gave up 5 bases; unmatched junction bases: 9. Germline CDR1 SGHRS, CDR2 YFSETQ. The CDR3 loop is CASSLEWGGIGDTQYF. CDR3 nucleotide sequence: TGCGCCAGCAGCTTGGAGTGGGGAGGGATTGGAGATACGCAGTATTTT.

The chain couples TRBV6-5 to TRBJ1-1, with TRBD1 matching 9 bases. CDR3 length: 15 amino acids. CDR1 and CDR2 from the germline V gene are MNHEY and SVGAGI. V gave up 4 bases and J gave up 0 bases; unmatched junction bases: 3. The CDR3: CASSFGQGMNTEAFF. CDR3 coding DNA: TGTGCCAGCAGTTTCGGACAGGGGATGAACACTGAAGCTTTCTTT.

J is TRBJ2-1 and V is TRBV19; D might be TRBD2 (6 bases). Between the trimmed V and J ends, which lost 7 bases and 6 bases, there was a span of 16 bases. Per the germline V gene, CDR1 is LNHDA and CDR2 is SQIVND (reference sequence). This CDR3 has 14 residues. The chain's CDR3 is CASTGGVDFNEQFF. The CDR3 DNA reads TGTGCCAGTACGGGCGGGGTCGACTTCAATGAGCAGTTCTTC.

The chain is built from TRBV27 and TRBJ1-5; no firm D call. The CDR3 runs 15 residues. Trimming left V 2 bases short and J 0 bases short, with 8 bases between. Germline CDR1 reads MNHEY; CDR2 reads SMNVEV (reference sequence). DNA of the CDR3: TGTGCCAGCAGTTTAAGTGCGGGTAGCAATCAGCCCCAGCATTTT. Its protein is CASSLSAGSNQPQHF.

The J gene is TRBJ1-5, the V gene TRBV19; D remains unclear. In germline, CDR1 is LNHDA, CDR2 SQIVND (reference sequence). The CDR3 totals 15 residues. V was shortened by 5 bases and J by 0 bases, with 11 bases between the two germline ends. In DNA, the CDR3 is TGTGCCAGTAGTCGGGTACTTTTTAGCAATCAGCCCCAGCATTTT. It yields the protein CASSRVLFSNQPQHF.

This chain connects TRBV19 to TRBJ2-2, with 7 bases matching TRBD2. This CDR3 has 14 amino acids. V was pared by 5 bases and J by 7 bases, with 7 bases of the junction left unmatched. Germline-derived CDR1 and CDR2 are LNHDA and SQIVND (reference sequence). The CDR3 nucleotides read TGTGCCAGTAGTCTAAGGACTAGGAACGGGGAGCTGTTTTTT. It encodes CASSLRTRNGELFF.

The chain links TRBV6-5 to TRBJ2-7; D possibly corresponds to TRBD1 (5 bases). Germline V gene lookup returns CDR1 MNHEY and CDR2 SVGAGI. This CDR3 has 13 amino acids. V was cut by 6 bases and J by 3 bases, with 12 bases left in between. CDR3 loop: CASRYDRNYEQYF. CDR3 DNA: TGTGCCAGCAGGTACGACAGAAACTACGAGCAGTACTTC.

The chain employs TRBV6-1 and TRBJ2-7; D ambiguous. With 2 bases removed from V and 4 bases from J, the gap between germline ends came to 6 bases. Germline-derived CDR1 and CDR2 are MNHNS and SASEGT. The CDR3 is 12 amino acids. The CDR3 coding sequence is TGTGCCAGCAGTGAACAGATTTACGAGCAGTACTTC. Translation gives CASSEQIYEQYF.

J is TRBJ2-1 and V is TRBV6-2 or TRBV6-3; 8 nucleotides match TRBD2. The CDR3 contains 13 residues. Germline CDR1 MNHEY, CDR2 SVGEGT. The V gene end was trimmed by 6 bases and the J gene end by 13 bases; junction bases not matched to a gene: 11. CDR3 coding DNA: TGTGCCAGCAGCCCCGGACTAGCTCTTGGCCAGTTCTTC. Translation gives CASSPGLALGQFF.

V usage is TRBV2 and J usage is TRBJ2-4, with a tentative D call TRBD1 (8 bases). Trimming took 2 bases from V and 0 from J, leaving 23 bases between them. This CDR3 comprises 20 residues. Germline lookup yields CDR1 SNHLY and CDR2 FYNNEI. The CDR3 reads CASSERTGREGPLAKNIQYF. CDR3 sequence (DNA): TGTGCCAGCAGTGAACGGACAGGGAGGGAGGGTCCACTAGCCAAAAACATTCAGTACTTC.

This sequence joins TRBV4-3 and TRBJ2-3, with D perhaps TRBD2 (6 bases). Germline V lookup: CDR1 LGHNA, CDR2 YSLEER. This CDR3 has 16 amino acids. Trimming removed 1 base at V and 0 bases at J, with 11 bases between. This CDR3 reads CASSQGTGTSTDTQYF. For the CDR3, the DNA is TGCGCCAGCAGCCAAGGGACGGGGACTAGCACAGATACGCAGTATTTT.

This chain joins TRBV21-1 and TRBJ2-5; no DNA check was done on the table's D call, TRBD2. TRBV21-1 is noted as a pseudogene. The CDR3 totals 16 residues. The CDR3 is CASSNTSGIYQETQYF. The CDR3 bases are TGTGCCAGCAGCAATACGTCCGGGATATACCAAGAGACCCAGTACTTC.

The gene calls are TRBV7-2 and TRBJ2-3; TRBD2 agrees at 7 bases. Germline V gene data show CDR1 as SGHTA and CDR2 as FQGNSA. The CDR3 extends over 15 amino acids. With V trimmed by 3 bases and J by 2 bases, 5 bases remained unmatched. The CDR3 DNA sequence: TGTGCCAGCAGCTTTAGCGGGTCAACCACAGATACGCAGTATTTT. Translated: CASSFSGSTTDTQYF.

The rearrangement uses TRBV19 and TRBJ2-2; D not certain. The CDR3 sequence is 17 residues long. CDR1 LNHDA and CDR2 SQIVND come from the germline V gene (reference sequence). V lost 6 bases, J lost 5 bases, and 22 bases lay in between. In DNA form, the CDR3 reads TGTGCCAGTAGCCCCGCCCGGTGGGCGAGCAGGACCGGGGAGCTGTTTTTT. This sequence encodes CASSPARWASRTGELFF.

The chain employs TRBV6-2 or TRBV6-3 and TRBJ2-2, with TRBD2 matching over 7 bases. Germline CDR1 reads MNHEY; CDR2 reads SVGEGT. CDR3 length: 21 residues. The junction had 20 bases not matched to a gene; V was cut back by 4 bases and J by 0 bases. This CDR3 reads CASSSHQSWREGQTNTGELFF. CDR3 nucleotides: TGTGCCAGCAGTTCGCATCAGAGCTGGAGGGAGGGCCAGACGAACACCGGGGAGCTGTTTTTT.

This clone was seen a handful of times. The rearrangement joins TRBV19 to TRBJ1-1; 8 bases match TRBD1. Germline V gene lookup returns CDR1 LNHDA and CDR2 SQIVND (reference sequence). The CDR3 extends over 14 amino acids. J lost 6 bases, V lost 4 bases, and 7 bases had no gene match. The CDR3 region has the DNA TGTGCCAGTAGTAACCAGGGGGCTCGGGCTGAAGCTTTCTTT. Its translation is CASSNQGARAEAFF.

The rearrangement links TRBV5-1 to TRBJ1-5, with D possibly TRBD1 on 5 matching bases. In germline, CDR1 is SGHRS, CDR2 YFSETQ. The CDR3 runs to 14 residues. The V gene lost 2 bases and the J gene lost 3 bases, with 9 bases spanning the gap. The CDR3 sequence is CASSFGGDNQPQHF. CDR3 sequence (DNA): TGCGCCAGCAGCTTTGGGGGGGACAATCAGCCCCAGCATTTT.